Below are 14 T cell receptor beta chains sequenced from a single sample in a study of T-cell reconstitution after alpha-beta-depleted transplantation in children. Unique molecular identifiers were incorporated into the prepared TCRbeta library. TCRdb ran MiXCR on the PCR reads and lists one entry per CDR3 protein. The data contain about 610,000 distinct CDR3 sequences, 10% of them singletons. The source was PBMCs from the stem cell graft donor, collected from the stem cell graft. These receptors were obtained from a human donor who donated a stem cell graft to a child with acute myeloid leukemia.

This clonotype was recorded a few times. V is TRBV19 and J is TRBJ1-5; the match to TRBD1 covers 8 bases. The length of the CDR3 is 15 residues. The V and J ends lost 6 bases and 2 bases, in that order; junction bases with no gene match: 6. Germline CDR1 and CDR2: LNHDA and SQIVND (reference sequence). For the CDR3, the DNA is TGTGCCAGTAGCCTGGGACAGGCGGGCAATCAGCCCCAGCATTTT. Protein: CASSLGQAGNQPQHF. The whole variable domain, filled in from reference TRBV19 and TRBJ1-5, reads DGGITQSPKYLFRKEGQNVTLSCEQNLNHDAMYWYRQDPGQGLRLIYYSQIVNDFQKGDIAEGYSVSREKKESFPLTVTSAQKNPTAFYLCASSLGQAGNQPQHFGDGTRLSIL.

This chain joins TRBV12-3 or TRBV12-4 and TRBJ2-3, with unresolved D. CDR3 length: 11 amino acids. The germline V and J ends were trimmed by 7 bases and 6 bases, with 8 bases remaining between them. Here the CDR3 DNA reads TGTGCCAGCACCATCCGGGATACGCAGTATTTT. Protein product: CASTIRDTQYF.

This clonotype was recorded many times. This sequence joins TRBV20-1 and TRBJ2-5; TRBD1 matches 10 bases. The germline gives CDR1 DFQATT, CDR2 SNEGSKA (reference sequence). J lost 4 bases, V lost 6 bases, and 8 bases had no gene match. This CDR3 spans 14 amino acids. CDR3 in amino acids: CSAADRGRRETQYF. Here the CDR3 DNA reads TGCAGTGCCGCAGACAGGGGGCGTCGAGAGACCCAGTACTTC.

This clonotype was counted between two and nine times. The rearrangement uses TRBV27 and TRBJ1-1; possible D gene TRBD1, 5 bases. The CDR3 spans 14 residues. Germline assignment: CDR1 MNHEY and CDR2 SMNVEV (reference sequence). V was trimmed by 0 bases and J by 5 bases, leaving 10 bases between them. As DNA, the CDR3 is TGTGCCAGCAGTTTATCTACAGGAAGGACTGAAGCTTTCTTT. It translates to CASSLSTGRTEAFF.

V gene TRBV7-2 combines with J gene TRBJ2-1, with TRBD2 matching over 8 bases. This CDR3 contains 16 residues. V trimming: 5 bases; J trimming: 6 bases; junction bases outside the gene matches: 12. Germline-derived CDR1 and CDR2 are SGHTA and FQGNSA. The CDR3 protein is CASSTLSAGGPNEQFF. DNA for the CDR3: TGTGCCAGCAGCACCCTAAGCGCGGGAGGCCCCAATGAGCAGTTCTTC. Full variable domain (remainder filled in from reference TRBV7-2 and TRBJ2-1): GAGVSQSPSNKVTEKGKDVELRCDPISGHTALYWYRQSLGQGLEFLIYFQGNSAPDKSGLPSDRFSAERTGGSVSTLTIQRTQQEDSAVYLCASSTLSAGGPNEQFFGPGTRLTVL.

This clonotype has just a few counts. J is TRBJ1-3 and V is TRBV20-1; D is undetermined. This CDR3 contains 14 residues. Germline CDR1 is DFQATT and CDR2 is SNEGSKA (reference sequence). Between the trimmed V and J ends, which lost 6 bases and 0 bases, there was a span of 12 bases. The CDR3 sequence: CSAPDQYSGNTIYF. The CDR3 nucleotides read TGCAGTGCCCCGGACCAATACTCTGGAAACACCATATATTTT.

This clonotype was found a few times. The chain joins TRBV20-1 to TRBJ2-7; 10 bases are shared with TRBD2. CDR1 DFQATT and CDR2 SNEGSKA come from the germline V gene (reference sequence). The CDR3 has 15 residues. Unmatched junction bases numbered 10, after V lost 6 bases and J lost 2 bases. CDR3 loop: CSAPHSSGRAYEQYF. CDR3 coding DNA: TGCAGTGCACCTCACTCTAGCGGGAGAGCCTACGAGCAGTACTTC.

The chain recombines TRBV4-1 with TRBJ2-7; D not certain. CDR1 MGHRA and CDR2 YSYEKL come from the germline V gene. The CDR3 spans 17 residues. V was shortened by 1 base and J by 2 bases, with 18 bases between the two germline ends. This CDR3 is CASSQGIGVHAPYEQYF. For the CDR3, the DNA is TGCGCCAGCAGCCAAGGGATCGGTGTTCATGCCCCCTACGAGCAGTACTTC.

The table lists this clonotype with a few counts. V and J are TRBV10-3 and TRBJ2-5; 7 positions agree with TRBD1. J lost 2 bases, V lost 5 bases, and 8 bases had no gene match. Germline loops: CDR1 ENHRY, CDR2 SYGVKD. The CDR3 extends over 15 amino acids. CDR3 in amino acids: CAISPGTALQETQYF. In nucleotides, the CDR3 is TGTGCCATCAGTCCCGGGACAGCGTTGCAAGAGACCCAGTACTTC.

The chain employs TRBV7-2 and TRBJ2-2; D not resolved. V gave up 4 bases and J gave up 4 bases, with 10 bases separating them. The CDR3 is 14 residues long. The germline V gene encodes CDR1 SGHTA and CDR2 FQGNSA. CDR3 sequence (DNA): TGTGCCAGCAGCTCCAAGAGGAGCACCGGGGAGCTGTTTTTT. Encoded protein: CASSSKRSTGELFF.

V is TRBV4-3 and J is TRBJ2-3; the D call may be TRBD1 or TRBD2 (5 bases each). The CDR3 is 13 residues long. The germline V and J ends were trimmed by 0 bases and 14 bases, with 15 bases remaining between them. CDR1 and CDR2 from the germline V gene are LGHNA and YSLEER. The CDR3 sequence: CASSQDRWGPRYF. In DNA, the CDR3 is TGCGCCAGCAGCCAAGATAGGTGGGGACCCCGGTATTTT.

This clonotype was seen a few times. The V and J genes are TRBV20-1 and TRBJ2-1; 11 bases are shared with TRBD2. After removal of 2 bases from V and 9 bases from J, the junction contained 12 bases not matched to a gene. This CDR3 contains 16 residues. Germline CDR1 is DFQATT and CDR2 is SNEGSKA (reference sequence). This CDR3 reads CSARLLAGVGFGEQFF. The CDR3 nucleotides read TGCAGTGCTAGACTACTAGCGGGAGTAGGGTTCGGTGAGCAGTTCTTC.

CDR3 residues: CASGTGDPGLQETQYF. The CDR3 nucleotides read TGCGCCAGCGGGACAGGGGATCCCGGGCTCCAAGAGACCCAGTACTTC. The chain joins TRBV5-1 to TRBJ2-5, with 10 positions matching TRBD1. J lost 1 base, V lost 7 bases, and 10 bases had no gene match. Germline assignment: CDR1 SGHRS and CDR2 YFSETQ. This CDR3 has 16 amino acids.

The chain recombines TRBV29-1 with TRBJ2-2, with D unclear. CDR3 length equals 12 residues. Germline V CDR1 and CDR2: SQVTM, ANQGSEA. Trimming took off 6 bases at V and 1 base at J, with 6 bases between the two ends. CDR3 coding DNA: TGCAGCGTCCGATTGAACACCGGGGAGCTGTTTTTT. It is translated as CSVRLNTGELFF.